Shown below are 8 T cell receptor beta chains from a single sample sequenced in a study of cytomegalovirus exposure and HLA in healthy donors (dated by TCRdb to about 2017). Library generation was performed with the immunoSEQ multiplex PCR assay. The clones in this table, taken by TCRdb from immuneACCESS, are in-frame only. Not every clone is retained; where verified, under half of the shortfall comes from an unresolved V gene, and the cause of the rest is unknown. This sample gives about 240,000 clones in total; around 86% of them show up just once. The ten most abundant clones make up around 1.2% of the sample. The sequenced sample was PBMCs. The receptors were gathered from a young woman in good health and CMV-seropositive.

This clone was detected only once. For the CDR3, the DNA is TGTGCCAGCAGTTTTTCCTCGGGACTACCTTACAATGAGCAGTTCTTC. As protein: CASSFSSGLPYNEQFF. V usage is TRBV27 and J usage is TRBJ2-1, with 7 nucleotides matching TRBD2. After removal of 3 bases from V and 4 bases from J, the junction contained 9 bases not matched to a gene. This CDR3 is built from 16 residues. Germline-derived CDR1 and CDR2 are MNHEY and SMNVEV (reference sequence).

The CDR3 sequence is CASSLSLAGNTGELFF. The CDR3 nucleotides read TGTGCCAGCAGCTTAAGTTTAGCGGGAAACACCGGGGAGCTGTTTTTT. This chain uses TRBV7-3 with TRBJ2-2; 8 nucleotides agree with TRBD2. The length of the CDR3 is 16 residues. CDR1 and CDR2 from the germline V gene are SGHTA and FQGTGA. The trim removed 1 base at V and 2 bases at J, leaving 3 bases unmatched.

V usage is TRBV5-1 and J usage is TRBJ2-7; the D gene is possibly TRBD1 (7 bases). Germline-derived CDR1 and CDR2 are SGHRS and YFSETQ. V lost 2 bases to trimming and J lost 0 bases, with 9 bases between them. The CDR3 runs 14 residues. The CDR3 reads CASSFRGDSYEQYF. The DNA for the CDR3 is TGCGCCAGCAGCTTCAGGGGGGACTCCTACGAGCAGTACTTC.

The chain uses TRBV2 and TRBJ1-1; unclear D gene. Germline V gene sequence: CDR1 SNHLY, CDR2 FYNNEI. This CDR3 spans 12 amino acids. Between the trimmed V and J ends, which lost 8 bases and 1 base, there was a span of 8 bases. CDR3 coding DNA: TGTGCCAGCGTAAGAGGGAACACTGAAGCTTTCTTT. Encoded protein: CASVRGNTEAFF.

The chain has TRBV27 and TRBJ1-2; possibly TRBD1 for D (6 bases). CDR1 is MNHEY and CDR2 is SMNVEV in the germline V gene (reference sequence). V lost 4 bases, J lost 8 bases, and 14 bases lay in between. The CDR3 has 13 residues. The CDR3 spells CASSSQGWGGYTF. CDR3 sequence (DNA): TGTGCCAGCAGTTCACAGGGTTGGGGGGGCTACACCTTC.

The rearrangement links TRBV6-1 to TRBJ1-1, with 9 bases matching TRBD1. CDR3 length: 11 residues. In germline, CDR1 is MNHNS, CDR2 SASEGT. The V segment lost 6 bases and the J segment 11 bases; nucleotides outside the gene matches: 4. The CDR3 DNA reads TGTGCCAGCAGCCTAGACAGGGGGGCTTTCTTT. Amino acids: CASSLDRGAFF.

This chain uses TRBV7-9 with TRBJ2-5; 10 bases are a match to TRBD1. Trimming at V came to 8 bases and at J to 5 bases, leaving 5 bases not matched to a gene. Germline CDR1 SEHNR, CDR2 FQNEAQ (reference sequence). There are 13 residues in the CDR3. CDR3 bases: TGTGCCAGCGACAGGGGGCTAGGGGAGACCCAGTACTTC. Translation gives CASDRGLGETQYF. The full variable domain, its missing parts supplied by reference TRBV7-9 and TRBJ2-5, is DTGVSQNPRHKITKRGQNVTFRCDPISEHNRLYWYRQTLGQGPEFLTYFQNEAQLEKSRLLSDRFSAERPKGSFSTLEIQRTEQGDSAMYLCASDRGLGETQYFGPGTRLLVL.

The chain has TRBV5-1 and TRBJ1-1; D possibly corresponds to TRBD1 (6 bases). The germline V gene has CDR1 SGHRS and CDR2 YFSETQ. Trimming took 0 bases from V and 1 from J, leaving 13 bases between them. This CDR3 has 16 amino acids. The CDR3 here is CASSLGVGGENTEAFF. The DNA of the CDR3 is TGCGCCAGCAGCTTGGGGGTAGGGGGAGAGAACACTGAAGCTTTCTTT.